This TCR beta chain was retrieved from a study of PD-1 blockade in classical Hodgkin lymphoma (dated by TCRdb to 2020 to 2021). Some background on the complete study: Nivolumab dosing was 3 mg/kg intravenously every 2 weeks, continuing until either disease progression or unacceptable toxicity. The study used TCR beta sequencing and CyTOF to define a peripheral blood immune signature of response to PD-1 blockade in classical Hodgkin lymphoma.

The meaning of the sample's time point label: cycle 2 day 1 (C2D1) of nivolumab. Every trial patient had relapsed following autologous stem cell transplantation, and prior brentuximab vedotin exposure was what differed among cohorts A, B and C. A total of 50 to 70 patients with relapsed/refractory classical Hodgkin lymphoma made up the trial cohort, and each patient's best overall response was complete response, partial response or progressive disease. Single-agent nivolumab was administered to trial patients in the multi-cohort phase II CheckMate 205 trial. An independent review committee assessed best overall response using the 2007 International Working Group response criteria. PBMCs from the trial were collected at three points: immediately before nivolumab initiation (C1D1), and during therapy at cycle 2 day 1 and cycle 4 day 1. Peripheral blood was collected in 8 mL Vacutainer Cell Preparation Tubes, from which PBMCs were isolated by centrifugation and then cryopreserved.

The CDR3 spans 13 residues, from the cysteine through the phenylalanine. Left in the record is the CDR3 DNA by itself, 39 bases read in frame from the first base. The junction shows trimming of 2 bases on V and 3 bases on J, plus 10 bases between the germline ends. CDR1 SQVTM and CDR2 ANQGSEA are derived from the germline V gene. Genomic DNA was extracted with the Qiagen DNeasy kit from unsorted PBMCs and from negatively selected CD4+ and CD8+ fractions. Using primers that anneal to V and J segments, immunoSEQ multiplex PCR amplified the TCR beta CDR3 regions. A synthetic immune receptor repertoire was used to minimize amplification bias, and any residual bias was removed computationally once sequencing was done. The original pipeline was this. Repertoire diversity was quantified as the Shannon entropy index using custom Python scripts. Unsorted, CD4+ and CD8+ repertoires were analyzed separately, except in combined analyses where CD4+ and CD8+ sequences were merged in silico. Clonal expansion was defined as a frequency increase of at least 2-fold after treatment compared with C1D1, and clones undetected at baseline were assigned a pseudocount of 0.5. Singleton clones were defined as clones with 0 or 1 copy at C1D1, and non-singleton clones were defined as clones with 2 or more copies. Clones expanded in unsorted samples were annotated as CD4+, CD8+ or unknown by matching protein sequences in sorted samples from the same patient. Diversity changes from C1D1 to C4D1 were tested in paired samples using Wilcoxon tests. TCRdb re-hosts the immuneACCESS table, in-frame sequences only. Its copies lack some clones; in the studies checked, an unresolved V gene accounts for under half of them, and the cause for the rest is not known. V and J calls and clone size follow that table, whereas D and trimming were derived from the DNA. For this sample the table gives roughly 100,000 clones, of which roughly 90% were detected only once. In total, the top ten clones hold under 7.5% of the sample.

The paper as a whole reports these results and caveats: Baseline TCR diversity was reported to be lower in newly diagnosed patients than in healthy donors, and even lower in relapsed/refractory patients. Trial patients with a complete response had baseline diversity similar to that of newly diagnosed patients, while partial responders and progressors had significantly lower diversity. Only a single clinical trial cohort was studied, and what caused the repertoire differences, possibly disease activity or prior therapy, remained undefined. CD4+ but not CD8+ TCR diversity rose significantly by C4D1 (p=0.0027 vs p=0.16), most apparent in complete responders (p=0.02). Diversity was lower in patients who began nivolumab less than 1 year after ASCT, so these patients were left out of later analyses to avoid confounding by immune reconstitution.

The sample holds one count of this clone. It has no known antigen specificity. The sample holds no much larger clone one base away, and base qualities are not on file. Sequencing used peripheral blood mononuclear cells (PBMCs), obtained before the second cycle of nivolumab. This receptor was taken from a human donor with classical Hodgkin lymphoma. This sequence uses TRBV29-1 and TRBJ1-2, with no D gene named confidently. The DNA is as follows: TGCAGCGTTGAAAGGCCCATCGACTATGGCTACACCTTC. Translated, it reads CSVERPIDYGYTF.